This passage covers 7 T cell receptor beta chains from one sample sequenced in a study of OX40 agonist ivuxolimab in advanced cancers. Profiling relied on immunoSEQ multiplex PCR, and the TCRdb table lists in-frame clones only, not all of them. The sample shows about 79,000 clones, around 90% of them seen only once. The source material was CD4+ or CD8+ T cells sorted from blood, sampled in a trial of the OX40 agonist ivuxolimab. The receptor set was obtained from an adult with an advanced solid tumor such as melanoma, head and neck, liver or kidney cancer.

The chain couples TRBV6-5 to TRBJ2-6, with D unclear. The CDR3 is made up of 13 amino acids. Trimming pared 6 bases from V and 0 bases from J, leaving 3 bases between. Per the germline V gene, CDR1 is MNHEY and CDR2 is SVGAGI. In DNA form, the CDR3 reads TGTGCCAGCAGCGGCTCTGGGGCCAACGTCCTGACTTTC. It encodes CASSGSGANVLTF.

This rearrangement joins TRBV18 to TRBJ1-6; D remains ambiguous. Germline V gene sequence: CDR1 KGHSH, CDR2 LQKENI. This CDR3 region has 16 residues. With 2 bases removed from V and 8 bases from J, the gap between germline ends came to 16 bases. CDR3 in amino acids: CASSPRLPNGDSPLHF. The CDR3 coding sequence is TGTGCCAGCTCACCAAGACTTCCAAACGGAGATTCACCCCTCCACTTT.

The chain combines TRBV27 with TRBJ1-2, with TRBD1 matching over 9 bases. This CDR3 region has 13 residues. CDR1 MNHEY and CDR2 SMNVEV come from the germline V gene (reference sequence). Trimming removed 7 bases from V and 7 bases from J; junction bases left unmatched: 7. The CDR3 here is CASKRQGDRGYTF. CDR3 in DNA: TGTGCCAGCAAGAGACAGGGGGACCGTGGCTACACCTTC.

The chain joins TRBV27 to TRBJ1-1; possibly TRBD1 for D (5 bases). This CDR3 is built from 15 residues. The germline CDR1 and CDR2 sequences are MNHEY and SMNVEV (reference sequence). V lost 3 bases and J lost 5, with 16 bases in between. DNA of the CDR3: TGTGCCAGCAGTTTCCAGGCAGGGCTGGGAACTGAAGCTTTCTTT. Its translation is CASSFQAGLGTEAFF.

V usage is TRBV25-1 and J usage is TRBJ2-1; tentative D call: TRBD1 (5 bases). Germline CDR1 and CDR2: MGHDK and SYGVNS. CDR3 size: 16 residues. V was clipped by 4 bases and J by 2 bases, with 15 bases between them. The DNA for the CDR3 is TGTGCCAGCAGTGCCCTCAAGCAGGGAACCTACAATGAGCAGTTCTTC. Its translation: CASSALKQGTYNEQFF.

The rearrangement joins TRBV30 to TRBJ2-2; D remains unclear. CDR1 and CDR2 (germline): GTSNPN, SVGIG (reference sequence). The V and J ends lost 4 bases and 7 bases respectively, with 10 bases between them. The CDR3 is 12 residues long. The DNA for the CDR3 is TGTGCCTGGACCGGTGGGATCGGGGAGCTGTTTTTT. It codes for CAWTGGIGELFF.

This clone has a single count. This sequence joins TRBV6-5 and TRBJ1-5; D gene ambiguous. V was shortened by 6 bases and J by 0 bases, with 12 bases between the two germline ends. The V gene's germline CDR1 is MNHEY and CDR2 SVGAGI. This CDR3 is built from 15 residues. The CDR3 protein is CASREDRTSNQPQHF. The CDR3 coding sequence is TGTGCCAGCAGAGAGGACCGCACTAGCAATCAGCCCCAGCATTTT.